This TCR beta chain was found in a study of T cell repertoires in cytomegalovirus infection. Study details: It was recently identified HLA-C-restricted and well-studied HLA-B-restricted CMV epitopes that the study used. It was the public TCR beta signatures that indicated both CMV infection and matching HLA type.

Study-wide results and limits: HLA-C-restricted CMV-specific TCR beta clonotypes prevailed in the ex vivo response.

V lost 0 bases, J lost 3 bases, and 17 bases lay in between. In germline, CDR1 is ENHRY, CDR2 SYGVKD. This CDR3 contains 17 residues. MiXCR was run by TCRdb on the reads, yielding one entry per CDR3 protein. Seen here are a few hundred thousand distinct CDR3 sequences, about 42% observed once, and the top ten hold 43%. Worth noting for this clonotype: The antigen remains undetermined.

This specimen was cultured PBMCs, taken from culture after CMV antigen stimulation. The chain carries TRBV10-3 and TRBJ1-1; D not certain. The TCR comes from a human donor in good health (CMV status not recorded). Some clones in this sample may be carry-over from other donors' samples. Here the CDR3 DNA reads TGTGCCATCAGTGAGTCGACGGGGAAGGGTAAGGACACTGAAGCTTTCTTT. This gives the protein CAISESTGKGKDTEAFF.